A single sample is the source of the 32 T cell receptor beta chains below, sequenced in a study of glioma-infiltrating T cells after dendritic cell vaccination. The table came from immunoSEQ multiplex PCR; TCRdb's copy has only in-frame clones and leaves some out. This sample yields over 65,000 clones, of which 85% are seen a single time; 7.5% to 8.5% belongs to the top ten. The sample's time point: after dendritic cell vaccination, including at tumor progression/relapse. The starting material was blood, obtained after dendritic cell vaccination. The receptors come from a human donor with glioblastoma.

The CDR3 DNA reads as TGCGCCAGCAAGGGACAGTCCCAAGAGACCCAGTACTTC. Its protein is CASKGQSQETQYF. V gene TRBV5-1 combines with J gene TRBJ2-5, with 7 bases identical to TRBD1. V shed 6 bases, J shed 1 base, and the junction held 3 bases outside the gene matches. Germline-derived CDR1 and CDR2 are SGHRS and YFSETQ. The CDR3 runs to 13 residues.

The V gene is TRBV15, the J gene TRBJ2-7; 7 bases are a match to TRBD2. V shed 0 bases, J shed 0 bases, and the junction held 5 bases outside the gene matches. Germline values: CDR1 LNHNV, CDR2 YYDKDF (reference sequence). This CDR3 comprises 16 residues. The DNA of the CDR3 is TGTGCCACCAGCAGAGATGGGGAGGGTAACTCCTACGAGCAGTACTTC. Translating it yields CATSRDGEGNSYEQYF. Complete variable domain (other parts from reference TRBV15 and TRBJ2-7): DAMVIQNPRYQVTQFGKPVTLSCSQTLNHNVMYWYQQKSSQAPKLLFHYYDKDFNNEADTPDNFQSRRPNTSFCFLDIRSPGLGDTAMYLCATSRDGEGNSYEQYFGPGTRLTVT.

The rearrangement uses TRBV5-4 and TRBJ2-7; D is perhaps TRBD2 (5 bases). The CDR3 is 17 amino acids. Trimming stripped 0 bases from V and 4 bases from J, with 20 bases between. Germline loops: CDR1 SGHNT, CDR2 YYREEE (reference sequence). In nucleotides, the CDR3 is TGTGCCAGCAGCTTGGCATTGGGTAGCGCCCCCCTATACGAGCAGTACTTC. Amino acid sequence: CASSLALGSAPLYEQYF. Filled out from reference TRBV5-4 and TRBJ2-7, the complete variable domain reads ETGVTQSPTHLIKTRGQQVTLRCSSQSGHNTVSWYQQALGQGPQFIFQYYREEENGRGNFPPRFSGLQFPNYSSELNVNALELDDSALYLCASSLALGSAPLYEQYFGPGTRLTVT.

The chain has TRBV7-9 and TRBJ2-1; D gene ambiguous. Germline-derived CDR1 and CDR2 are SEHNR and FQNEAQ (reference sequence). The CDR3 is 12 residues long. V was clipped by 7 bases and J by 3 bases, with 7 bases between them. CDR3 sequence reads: CASNPGYNEQFF. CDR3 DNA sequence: TGTGCCAGCAATCCGGGCTACAATGAGCAGTTCTTC. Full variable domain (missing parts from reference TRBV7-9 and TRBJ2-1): DTGVSQNPRHKITKRGQNVTFRCDPISEHNRLYWYRQTLGQGPEFLTYFQNEAQLEKSRLLSDRFSAERPKGSFSTLEIQRTEQGDSAMYLCASNPGYNEQFFGPGTRLTVL.

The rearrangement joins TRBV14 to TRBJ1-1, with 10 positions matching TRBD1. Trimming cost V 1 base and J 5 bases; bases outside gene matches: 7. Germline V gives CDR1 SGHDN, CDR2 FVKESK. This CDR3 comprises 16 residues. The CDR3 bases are TGTGCCAGCAGCCAAGGGTTAGGACAGGGGGGTACTGAAGCTTTCTTT. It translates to CASSQGLGQGGTEAFF. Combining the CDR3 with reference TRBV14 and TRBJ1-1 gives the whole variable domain EAGVTQFPSHSVIEKGQTVTLRCDPISGHDNLYWYRRVMGKEIKFLLHFVKESKQDESGMPNNRFLAERTGGTYSTLKVQPAELEDSGVYFCASSQGLGQGGTEAFFGQGTRLTVV.

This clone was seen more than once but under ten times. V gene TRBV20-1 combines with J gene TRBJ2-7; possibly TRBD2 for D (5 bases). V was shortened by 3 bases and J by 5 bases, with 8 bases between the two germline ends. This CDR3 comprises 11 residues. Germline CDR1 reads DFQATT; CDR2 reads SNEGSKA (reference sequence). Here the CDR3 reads CSARLAHEQYF. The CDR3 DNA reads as TGCAGTGCTAGGCTAGCCCACGAGCAGTACTTC.

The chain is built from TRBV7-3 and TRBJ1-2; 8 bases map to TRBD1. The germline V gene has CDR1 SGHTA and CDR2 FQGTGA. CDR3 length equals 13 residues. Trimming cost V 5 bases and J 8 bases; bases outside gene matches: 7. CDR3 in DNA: TGTGCCAGCAGCCCGACAGGGGTGGGAGGCTACACCTTC. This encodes CASSPTGVGGYTF.

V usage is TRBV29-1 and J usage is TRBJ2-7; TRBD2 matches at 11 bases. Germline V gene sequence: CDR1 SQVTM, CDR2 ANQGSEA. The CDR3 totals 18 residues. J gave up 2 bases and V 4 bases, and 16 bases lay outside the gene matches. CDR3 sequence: CSVADRVNRLAGPYEQYF. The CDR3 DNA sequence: TGCAGCGTTGCAGACAGGGTCAACAGACTAGCGGGACCCTACGAGCAGTACTTC.

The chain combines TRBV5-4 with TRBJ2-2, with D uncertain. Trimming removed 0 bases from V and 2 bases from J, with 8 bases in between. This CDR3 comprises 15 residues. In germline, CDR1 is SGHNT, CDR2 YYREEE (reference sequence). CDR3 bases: TGTGCCAGCAGCTTGGGGTGGGCAAACACCGGGGAGCTGTTTTTT. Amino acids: CASSLGWANTGELFF.

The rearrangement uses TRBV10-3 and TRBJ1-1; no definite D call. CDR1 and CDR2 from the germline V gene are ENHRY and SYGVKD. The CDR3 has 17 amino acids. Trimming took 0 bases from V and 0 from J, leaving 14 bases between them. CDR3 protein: CAISESAGGVMNTEAFF. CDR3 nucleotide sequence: TGTGCCATCAGTGAGTCGGCAGGCGGGGTCATGAACACTGAAGCTTTCTTT.

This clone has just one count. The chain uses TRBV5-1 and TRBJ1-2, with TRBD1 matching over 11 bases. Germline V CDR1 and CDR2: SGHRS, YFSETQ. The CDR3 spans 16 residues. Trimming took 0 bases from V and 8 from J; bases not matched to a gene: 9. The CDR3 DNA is TGCGCCAGCAGCTTGGTCGGCGGACAGGGGGCGGAGGGCTACACCTTC. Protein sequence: CASSLVGGQGAEGYTF. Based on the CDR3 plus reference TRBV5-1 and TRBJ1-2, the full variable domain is KAGVTQTPRYLIKTRGQQVTLSCSPISGHRSVSWYQQTPGQGLQFLFEYFSETQRNKGNFPGRFSGRQFSNSRSEMNVSTLELGDSALYLCASSLVGGQGAEGYTFGSGTRLTVV.

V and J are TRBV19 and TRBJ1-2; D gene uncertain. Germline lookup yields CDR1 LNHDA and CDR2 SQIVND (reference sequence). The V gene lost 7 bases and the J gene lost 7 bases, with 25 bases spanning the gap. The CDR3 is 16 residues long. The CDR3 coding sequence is TGTGCCAGTACCATCCCGGGGTCGACCGCAGTAATTGGCTACACCTTC. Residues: CASTIPGSTAVIGYTF. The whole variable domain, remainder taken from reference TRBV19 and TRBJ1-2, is DGGITQSPKYLFRKEGQNVTLSCEQNLNHDAMYWYRQDPGQGLRLIYYSQIVNDFQKGDIAEGYSVSREKKESFPLTVTSAQKNPTAFYLCASTIPGSTAVIGYTFGSGTRLTVV.

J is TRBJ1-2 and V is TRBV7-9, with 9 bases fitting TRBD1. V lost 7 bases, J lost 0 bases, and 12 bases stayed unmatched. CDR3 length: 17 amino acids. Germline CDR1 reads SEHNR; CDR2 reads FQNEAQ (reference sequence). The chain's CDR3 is CASTKTFGQGTNYGYTF. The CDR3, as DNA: TGTGCCAGCACAAAAACTTTTGGACAGGGGACTAACTATGGCTACACCTTC.

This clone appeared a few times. Here the CDR3 reads CASSKLGQGDYGYTF. The CDR3 DNA reads as TGTGCCAGCAGCAAGTTAGGACAGGGGGACTATGGCTACACCTTC. The chain couples TRBV13 to TRBJ1-2, with TRBD1 matching over 10 bases. The CDR3 loop spans 15 amino acids. CDR1 PRHDT and CDR2 FYEKMQ come from the germline V gene (reference sequence). After removal of 5 bases from V and 3 bases from J, the junction contained 6 bases not matched to a gene.

The CDR3 DNA sequence: TGTGCCAGCAGCTCCCTTGCGGATAGCAATCAGCCCCAGCATTTT. It encodes CASSSLADSNQPQHF. The chain recombines TRBV5-8 with TRBJ1-5; D is undetermined. V lost 3 bases and J 0 bases, leaving 10 bases between the germline ends. This CDR3 is 15 amino acids long. Germline lookup yields CDR1 SGHTS and CDR2 YDEGEE.

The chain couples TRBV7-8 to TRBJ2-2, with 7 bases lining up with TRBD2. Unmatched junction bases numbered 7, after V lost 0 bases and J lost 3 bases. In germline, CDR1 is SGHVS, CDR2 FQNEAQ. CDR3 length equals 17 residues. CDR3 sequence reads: CASSLAGQGGYTGELFF. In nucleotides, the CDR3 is TGTGCCAGCAGCTTAGCGGGGCAGGGAGGGTACACCGGGGAGCTGTTTTTT.

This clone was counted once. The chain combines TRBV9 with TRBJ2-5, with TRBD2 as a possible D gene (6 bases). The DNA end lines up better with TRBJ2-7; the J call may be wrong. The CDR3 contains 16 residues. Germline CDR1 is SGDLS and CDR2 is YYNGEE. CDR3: CASSVGLASETYEQYF. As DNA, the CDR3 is TGTGCCAGCAGCGTAGGTCTTGCTAGCGAAACCTACGAGCAGTACTTC.

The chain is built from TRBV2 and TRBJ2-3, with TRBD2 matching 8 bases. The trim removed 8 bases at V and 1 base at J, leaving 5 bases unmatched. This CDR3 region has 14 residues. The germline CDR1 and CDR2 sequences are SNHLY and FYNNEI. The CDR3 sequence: CASQRERGTDTQYF. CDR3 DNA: TGTGCCAGCCAGCGGGAGAGAGGCACAGATACGCAGTATTTT.

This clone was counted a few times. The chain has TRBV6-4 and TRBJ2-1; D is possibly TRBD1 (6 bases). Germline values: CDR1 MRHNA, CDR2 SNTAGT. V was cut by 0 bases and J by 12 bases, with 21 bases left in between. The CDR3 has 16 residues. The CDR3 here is CASSDSPGQGQSRQFF. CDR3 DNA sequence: TGTGCCAGCAGTGACTCGCCCGGCCAGGGGCAATCCAGGCAGTTCTTC.

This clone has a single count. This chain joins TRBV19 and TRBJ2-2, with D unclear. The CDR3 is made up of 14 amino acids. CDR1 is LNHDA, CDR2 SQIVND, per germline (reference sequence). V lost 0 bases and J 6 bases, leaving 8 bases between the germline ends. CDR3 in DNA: TGTGCCAGTAGTATAGATTCAGGCCCCGGGGAGCTGTTTTTT. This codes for CASSIDSGPGELFF.

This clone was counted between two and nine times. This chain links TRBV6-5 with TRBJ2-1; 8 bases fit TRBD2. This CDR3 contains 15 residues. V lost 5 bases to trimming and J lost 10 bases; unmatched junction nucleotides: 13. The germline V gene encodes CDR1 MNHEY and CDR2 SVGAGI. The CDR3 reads CASSPPGLGLKEQFF. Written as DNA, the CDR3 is TGTGCCAGCAGTCCGCCGGGACTAGGGTTGAAGGAGCAGTTCTTC.

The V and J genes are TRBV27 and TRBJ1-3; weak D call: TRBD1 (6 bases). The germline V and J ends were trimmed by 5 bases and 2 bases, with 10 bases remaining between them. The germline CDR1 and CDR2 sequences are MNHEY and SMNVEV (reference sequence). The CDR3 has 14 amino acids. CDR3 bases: TGTGCCAGCAGTACACAGGGAGCTGGAAACACCATATATTTT. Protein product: CASSTQGAGNTIYF.

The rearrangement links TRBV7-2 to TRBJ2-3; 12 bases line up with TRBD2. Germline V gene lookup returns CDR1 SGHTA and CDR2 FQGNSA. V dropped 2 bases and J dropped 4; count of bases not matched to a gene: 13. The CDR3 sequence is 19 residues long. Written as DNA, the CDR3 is TGTGCCAGCAGCTTAATACAAGCCCCGGGACTAGCGGGTGCAGATACGCAGTATTTT. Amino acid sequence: CASSLIQAPGLAGADTQYF.

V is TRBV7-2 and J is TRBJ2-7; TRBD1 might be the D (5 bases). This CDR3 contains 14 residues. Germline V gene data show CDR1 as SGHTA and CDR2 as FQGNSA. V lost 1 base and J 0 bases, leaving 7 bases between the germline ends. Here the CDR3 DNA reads TGTGCCAGCAGCTTAGGTGGGGCCTCCTACGAGCAGTACTTC. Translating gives CASSLGGASYEQYF.

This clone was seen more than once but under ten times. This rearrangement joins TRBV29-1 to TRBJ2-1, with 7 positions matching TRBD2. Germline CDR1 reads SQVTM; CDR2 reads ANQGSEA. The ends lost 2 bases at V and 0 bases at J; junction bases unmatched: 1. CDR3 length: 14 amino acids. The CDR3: CSVELAASYNEQFF. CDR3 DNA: TGCAGCGTTGAACTAGCGGCCTCCTACAATGAGCAGTTCTTC.

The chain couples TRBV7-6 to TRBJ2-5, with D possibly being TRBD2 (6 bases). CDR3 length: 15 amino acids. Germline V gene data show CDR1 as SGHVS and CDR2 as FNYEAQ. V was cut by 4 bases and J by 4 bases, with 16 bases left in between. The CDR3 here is CASSYSAGPRETQYF. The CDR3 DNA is TGTGCCAGCAGCTACAGTGCGGGACCGAGAGAGACCCAGTACTTC.

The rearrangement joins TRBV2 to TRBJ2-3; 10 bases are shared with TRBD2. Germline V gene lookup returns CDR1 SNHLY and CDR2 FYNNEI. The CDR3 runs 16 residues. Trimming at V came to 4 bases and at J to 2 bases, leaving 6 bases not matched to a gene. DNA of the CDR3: TGTGCCAGCAGTGTAGCGGGAGGCCTGATCACAGATACGCAGTATTTT. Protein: CASSVAGGLITDTQYF.

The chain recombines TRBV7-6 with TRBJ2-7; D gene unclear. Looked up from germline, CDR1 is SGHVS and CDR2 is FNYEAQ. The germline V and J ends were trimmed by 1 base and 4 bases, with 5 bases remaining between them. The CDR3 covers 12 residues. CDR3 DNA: TGTGCCAGCAGCTTAGGTTCATACGAGCAGTACTTC. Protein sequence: CASSLGSYEQYF.

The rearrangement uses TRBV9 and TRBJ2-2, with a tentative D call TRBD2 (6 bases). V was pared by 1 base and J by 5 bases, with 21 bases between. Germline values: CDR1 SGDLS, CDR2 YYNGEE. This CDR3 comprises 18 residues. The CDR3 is CASSVSPRGTSGTGELFF. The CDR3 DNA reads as TGTGCCAGCAGCGTATCCCCTCGCGGGACCTCGGGAACCGGGGAGCTGTTTTTT.

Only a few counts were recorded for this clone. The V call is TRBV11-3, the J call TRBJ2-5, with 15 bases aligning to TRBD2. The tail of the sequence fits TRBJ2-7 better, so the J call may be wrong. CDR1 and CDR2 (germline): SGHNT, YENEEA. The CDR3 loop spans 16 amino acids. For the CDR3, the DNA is TGTGCCAGCAGCCTGGGACTAGCGGGGGGTAGGGGCGAGCAGTACTTC. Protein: CASSLGLAGGRGEQYF.

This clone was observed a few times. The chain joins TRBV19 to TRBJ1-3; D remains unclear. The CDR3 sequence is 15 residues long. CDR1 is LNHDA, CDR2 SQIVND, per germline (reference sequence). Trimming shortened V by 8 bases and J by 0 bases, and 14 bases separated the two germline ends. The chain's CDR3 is CASRSLTGSGNTIYF. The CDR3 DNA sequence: TGTGCCAGTCGATCACTAACGGGCTCTGGAAACACCATATATTTT.

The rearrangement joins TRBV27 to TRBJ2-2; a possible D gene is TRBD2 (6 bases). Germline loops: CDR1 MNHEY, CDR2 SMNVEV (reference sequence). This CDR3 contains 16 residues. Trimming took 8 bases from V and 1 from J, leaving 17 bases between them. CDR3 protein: CASLTAGMGNTGELFF. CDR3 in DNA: TGTGCCAGCCTAACAGCGGGCATGGGGAACACCGGGGAGCTGTTTTTT.